This T cell receptor beta chain stems from a study of blood T cell repertoires in COVID-19. Study at large: Italy, Spain and the United States were the sources of the convalescent and acute COVID-19 samples.

Deletions cut 0 bases from V and 1 base from J, with 10 bases between. The CDR3 extends over 15 amino acids. Germline CDR1 KGHSH, CDR2 LQKENI. Profiling relied on immunoSEQ multiplex PCR, and the TCRdb table lists in-frame clones only, not all of them. The sample includes approximately 76,000 clones, approximately 88% of them seen just once. The J gene is TRBJ2-7, the V gene TRBV18; D is unresolved. The receptor was derived from a man aged 25-45 years with acute or convalescent COVID-19. Sequenced: peripheral blood. The CDR3 nucleotides are TGTGCCAGCTCACCACCTGAGAGATCTTCCTACGAGCAGTACTTC. Its translation is CASSPPERSSYEQYF.